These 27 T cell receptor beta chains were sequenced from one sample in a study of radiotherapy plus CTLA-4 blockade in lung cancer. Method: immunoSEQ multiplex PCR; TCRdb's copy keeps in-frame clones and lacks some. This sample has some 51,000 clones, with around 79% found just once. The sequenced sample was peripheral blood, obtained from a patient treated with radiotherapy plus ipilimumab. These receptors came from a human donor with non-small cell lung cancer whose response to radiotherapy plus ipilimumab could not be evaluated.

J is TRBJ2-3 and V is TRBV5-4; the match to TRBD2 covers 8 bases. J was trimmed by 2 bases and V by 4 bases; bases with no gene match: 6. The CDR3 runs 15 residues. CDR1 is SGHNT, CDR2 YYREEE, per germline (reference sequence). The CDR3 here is CASSVGGAITDTQYF. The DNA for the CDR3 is TGTGCCAGCAGCGTCGGGGGGGCAATCACAGATACGCAGTATTTT.

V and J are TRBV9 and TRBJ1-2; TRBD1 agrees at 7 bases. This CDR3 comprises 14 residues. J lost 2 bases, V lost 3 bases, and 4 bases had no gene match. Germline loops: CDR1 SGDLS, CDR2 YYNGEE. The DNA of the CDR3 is TGTGCCAGCAGCGCGAAACAGGGGAACTATGGCTACACCTTC. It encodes CASSAKQGNYGYTF.

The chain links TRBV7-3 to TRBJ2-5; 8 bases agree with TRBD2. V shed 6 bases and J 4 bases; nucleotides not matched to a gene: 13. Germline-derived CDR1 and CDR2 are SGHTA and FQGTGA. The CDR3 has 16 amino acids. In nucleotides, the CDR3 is TGTGCCAGCAGTTCCACGGGACTAGGATCGATAGAGACCCAGTACTTC. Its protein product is CASSSTGLGSIETQYF.

The CDR3 DNA reads as TGTGCCTGGAGTGTCAAGCCTCTCCGAGGAAGCGGGGGGGCGACTAAGGATCGGTACTTC. This gives the protein CAWSVKPLRGSGGATKDRYF. The J gene is TRBJ2-7, the V gene TRBV30; 10 nucleotides align to TRBD2. With 0 bases clipped from V and 12 bases from J, the junction kept 29 bases outside the gene matches. The germline V gene has CDR1 GTSNPN and CDR2 SVGIG (reference sequence). The CDR3 is 20 residues long.

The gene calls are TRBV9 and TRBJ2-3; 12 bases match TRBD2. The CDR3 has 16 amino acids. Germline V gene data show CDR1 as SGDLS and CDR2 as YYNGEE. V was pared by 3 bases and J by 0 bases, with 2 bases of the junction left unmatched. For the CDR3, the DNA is TGTGCCAGCAGCGCCCTAGCGGGAGGGAGCACAGATACGCAGTATTTT. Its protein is CASSALAGGSTDTQYF.

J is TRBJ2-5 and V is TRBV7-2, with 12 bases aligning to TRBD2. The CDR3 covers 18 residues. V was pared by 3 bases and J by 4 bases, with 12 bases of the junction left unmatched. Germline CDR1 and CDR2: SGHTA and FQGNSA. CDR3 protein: CASSLFLAGGPVSETQYF. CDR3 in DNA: TGTGCCAGCAGCTTGTTCCTAGCGGGAGGGCCGGTATCAGAGACCCAGTACTTC.

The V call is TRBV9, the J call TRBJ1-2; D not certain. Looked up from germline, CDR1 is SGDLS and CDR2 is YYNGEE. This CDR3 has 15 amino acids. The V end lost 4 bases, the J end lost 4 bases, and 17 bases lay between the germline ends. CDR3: CASSLRIGEGYGYTF. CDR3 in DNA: TGTGCCAGCAGCCTTCGGATAGGAGAGGGCTATGGCTACACCTTC.

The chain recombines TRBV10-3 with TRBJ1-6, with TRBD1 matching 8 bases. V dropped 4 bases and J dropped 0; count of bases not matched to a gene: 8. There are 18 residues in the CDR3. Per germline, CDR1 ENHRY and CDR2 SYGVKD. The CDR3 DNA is TGTGCCATCAGTGCCAGGGGGCGAGAGGGCTCCTATAATTCACCCCTCCACTTT. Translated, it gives CAISARGREGSYNSPLHF.

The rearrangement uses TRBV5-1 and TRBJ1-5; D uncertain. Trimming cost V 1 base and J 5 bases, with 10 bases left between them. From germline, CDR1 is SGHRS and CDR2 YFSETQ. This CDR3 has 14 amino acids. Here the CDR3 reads CASSLSGSDQPQHF. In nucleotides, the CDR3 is TGCGCCAGCAGCTTGTCGGGAAGCGATCAGCCCCAGCATTTT.

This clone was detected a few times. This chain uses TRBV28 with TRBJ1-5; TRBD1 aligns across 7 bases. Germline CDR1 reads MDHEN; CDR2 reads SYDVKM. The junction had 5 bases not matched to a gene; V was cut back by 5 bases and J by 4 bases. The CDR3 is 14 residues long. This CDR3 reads CASSAWTGNQPQHF. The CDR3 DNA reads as TGTGCCAGCAGTGCGTGGACAGGTAATCAGCCCCAGCATTTT. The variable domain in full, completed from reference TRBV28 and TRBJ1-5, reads DVKVTQSSRYLVKRTGEKVFLECVQDMDHENMFWYRQDPGLGLRLIYFSYDVKMKEKGDIPEGYSVSREKKERFSLILESASTNQTSMYLCASSAWTGNQPQHFGDGTRLSIL.

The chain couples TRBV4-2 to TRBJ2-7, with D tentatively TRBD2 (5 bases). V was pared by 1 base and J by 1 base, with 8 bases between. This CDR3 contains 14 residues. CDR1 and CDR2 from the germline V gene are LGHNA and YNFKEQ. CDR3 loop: CASSQARASYEQYF. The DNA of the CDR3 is TGTGCCAGCAGCCAAGCGCGGGCTTCCTACGAGCAGTACTTC.

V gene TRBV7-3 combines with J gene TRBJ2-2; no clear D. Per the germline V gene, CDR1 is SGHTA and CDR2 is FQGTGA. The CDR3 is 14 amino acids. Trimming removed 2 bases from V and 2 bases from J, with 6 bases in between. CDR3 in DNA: TGTGCCAGCAGCTTATATCTAAACACCGGGGAGCTGTTTTTT. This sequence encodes CASSLYLNTGELFF.

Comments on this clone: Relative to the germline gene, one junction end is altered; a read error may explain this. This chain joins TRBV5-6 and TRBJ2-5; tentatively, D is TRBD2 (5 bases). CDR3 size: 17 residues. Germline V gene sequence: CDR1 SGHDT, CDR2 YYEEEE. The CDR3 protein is CASRLGYISSGQETQYF. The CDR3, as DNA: TGTGCCAGCAGATTGGGATATATATCATCGGGGCAAGAGACCCAGTACTTC.

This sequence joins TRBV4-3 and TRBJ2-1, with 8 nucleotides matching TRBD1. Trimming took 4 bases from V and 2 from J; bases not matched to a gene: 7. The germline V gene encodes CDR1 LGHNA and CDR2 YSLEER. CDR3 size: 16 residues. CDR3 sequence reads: CASSPGTGGTYNEQFF. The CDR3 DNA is TGCGCCAGCAGCCCCGGGACAGGAGGGACCTACAATGAGCAGTTCTTC.

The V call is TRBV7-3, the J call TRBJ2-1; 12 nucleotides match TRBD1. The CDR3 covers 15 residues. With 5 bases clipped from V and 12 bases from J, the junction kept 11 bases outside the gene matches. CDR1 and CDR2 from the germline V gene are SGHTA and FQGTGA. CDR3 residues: CASSPRGQGAGGQFF. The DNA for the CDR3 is TGTGCCAGCAGCCCAAGGGGACAGGGGGCGGGTGGGCAGTTCTTC.

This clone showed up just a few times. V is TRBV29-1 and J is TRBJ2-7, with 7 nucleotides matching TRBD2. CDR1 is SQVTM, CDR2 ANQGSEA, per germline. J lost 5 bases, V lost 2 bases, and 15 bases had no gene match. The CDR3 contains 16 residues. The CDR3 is CSVEIGESRGVHEQYF. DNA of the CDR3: TGCAGCGTTGAAATTGGGGAATCCCGGGGGGTGCACGAGCAGTACTTC.

CDR3 bases: TGTGCCAGCAGCCGTACAGGGAGAAGTTACAATGAGCAGTTCTTC. This encodes CASSRTGRSYNEQFF. This chain connects TRBV7-3 to TRBJ2-1, with D maybe TRBD1 (6 bases). CDR3 length equals 15 residues. The germline CDR1 and CDR2 sequences are SGHTA and FQGTGA. V was shortened by 5 bases and J by 4 bases, with 15 bases between the two germline ends.

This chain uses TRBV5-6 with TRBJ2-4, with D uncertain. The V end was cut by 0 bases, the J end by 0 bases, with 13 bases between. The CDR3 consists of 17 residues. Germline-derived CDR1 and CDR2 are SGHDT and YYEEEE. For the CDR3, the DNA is TGTGCCAGCAGCTTGGGGAGTGTGGCACTAGCCAAAAACATTCAGTACTTC. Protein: CASSLGSVALAKNIQYF.

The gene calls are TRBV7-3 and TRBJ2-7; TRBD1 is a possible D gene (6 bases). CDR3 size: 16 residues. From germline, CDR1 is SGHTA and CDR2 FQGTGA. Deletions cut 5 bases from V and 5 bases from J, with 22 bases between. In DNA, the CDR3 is TGTGCCAGCAGCCATAAACAGGGTGGGGTGGGCCACGAGCAGTACTTC. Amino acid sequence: CASSHKQGGVGHEQYF. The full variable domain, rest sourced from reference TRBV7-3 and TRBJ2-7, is GAGVSQTPSNKVTEKGKYVELRCDPISGHTALYWYRQSLGQGPEFLIYFQGTGAADDSGLPNDRFFAVRPEGSVSTLKIQRTERGDSAVYLCASSHKQGGVGHEQYFGPGTRLTVT.

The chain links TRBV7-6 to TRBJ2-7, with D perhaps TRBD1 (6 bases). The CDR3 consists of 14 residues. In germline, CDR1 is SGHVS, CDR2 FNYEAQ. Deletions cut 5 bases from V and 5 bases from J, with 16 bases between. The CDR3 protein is CASSQVQGTDEQYF. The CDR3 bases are TGTGCCAGCAGCCAAGTCCAGGGGACCGACGAGCAGTACTTC.

The CDR3 DNA sequence: TGCGCCAGCAGCCAAGTTGGCAGGGGCTCCTACGAGCAGTACTTC. Residues: CASSQVGRGSYEQYF. The chain is built from TRBV4-1 and TRBJ2-5; perhaps TRBD1 as D (6 bases). Judging by the DNA end, TRBJ2-7 fits better; the J call may be wrong. The CDR3 is 15 amino acids. Germline V gene lookup returns CDR1 MGHRA and CDR2 YSYEKL.

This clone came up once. DNA of the CDR3: TGTGCCAGCTCACCATTGCCGGGGACTAGCGGGAGATGGCCCGCCGGGGAGCTGTTTTTT. Its protein is CASSPLPGTSGRWPAGELFF. The chain recombines TRBV18 with TRBJ2-2, with 14 bases lining up with TRBD2. V shed 2 bases and J 6 bases; nucleotides not matched to a gene: 14. The CDR3 length is 20 residues. From germline, CDR1 is KGHSH and CDR2 LQKENI.

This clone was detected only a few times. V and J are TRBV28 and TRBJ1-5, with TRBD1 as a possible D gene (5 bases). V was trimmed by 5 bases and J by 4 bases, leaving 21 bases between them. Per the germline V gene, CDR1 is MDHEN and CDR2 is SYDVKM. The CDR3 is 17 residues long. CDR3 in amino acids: CASSPAGSGFGNQPQHF. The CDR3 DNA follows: TGTGCCAGCAGTCCGGCAGGGTCAGGTTTTGGAAATCAGCCCCAGCATTTT.

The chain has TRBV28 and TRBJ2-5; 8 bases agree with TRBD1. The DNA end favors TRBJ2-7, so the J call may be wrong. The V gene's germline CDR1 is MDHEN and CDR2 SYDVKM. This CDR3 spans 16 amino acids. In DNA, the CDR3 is TGTGCCAGCAGTCAACCCCGGGCAGGGGGCGGGAACGAGCAGTACTTC. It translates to CASSQPRAGGGNEQYF.

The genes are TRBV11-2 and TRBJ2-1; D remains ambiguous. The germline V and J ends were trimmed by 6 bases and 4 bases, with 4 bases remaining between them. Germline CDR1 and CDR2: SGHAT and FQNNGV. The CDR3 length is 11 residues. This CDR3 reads CASRQYNEQFF. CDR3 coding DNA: TGTGCCAGCAGACAGTACAATGAGCAGTTCTTC.

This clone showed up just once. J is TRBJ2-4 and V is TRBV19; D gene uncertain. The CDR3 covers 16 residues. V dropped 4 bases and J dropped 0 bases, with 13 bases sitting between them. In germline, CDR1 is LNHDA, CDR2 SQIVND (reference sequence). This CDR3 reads CASSSGRLVAKNIQYF. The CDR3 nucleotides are TGTGCCAGTAGTAGTGGCAGACTCGTAGCCAAAAACATTCAGTACTTC.

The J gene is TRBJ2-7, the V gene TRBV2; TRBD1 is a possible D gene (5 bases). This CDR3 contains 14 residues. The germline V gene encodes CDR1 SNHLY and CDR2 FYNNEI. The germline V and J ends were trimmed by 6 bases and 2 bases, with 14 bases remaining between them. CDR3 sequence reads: CASRPGQYAYEQYF. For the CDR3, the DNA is TGTGCCAGCAGACCCGGACAATATGCCTACGAGCAGTACTTC.